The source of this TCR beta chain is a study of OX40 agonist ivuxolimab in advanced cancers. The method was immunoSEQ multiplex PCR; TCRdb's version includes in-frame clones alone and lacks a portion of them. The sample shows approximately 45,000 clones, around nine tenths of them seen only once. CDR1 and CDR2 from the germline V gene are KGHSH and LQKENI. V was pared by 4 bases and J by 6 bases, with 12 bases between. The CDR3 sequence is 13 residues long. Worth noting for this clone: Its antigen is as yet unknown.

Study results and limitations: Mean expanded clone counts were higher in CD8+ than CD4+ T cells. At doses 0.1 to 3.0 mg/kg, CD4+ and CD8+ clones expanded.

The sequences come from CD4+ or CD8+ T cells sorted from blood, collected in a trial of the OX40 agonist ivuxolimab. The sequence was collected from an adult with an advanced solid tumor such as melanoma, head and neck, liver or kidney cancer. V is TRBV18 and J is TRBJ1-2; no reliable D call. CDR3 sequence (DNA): TGTGCCAGCTCACGCGAAGGAAACGATGGCTACACCTTC. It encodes CASSREGNDGYTF.